This is a list of T cell receptor beta chains from one sample in a study of T cell responses to AZD1222 COVID-19 vaccine. Sequencing used immunoSEQ multiplex PCR; TCRdb keeps in-frame clones, though not all of them. This table has 77,000 or so clones, roughly 90% appearing once. The sequenced sample was peripheral blood, obtained 28 days after the second AZD1222 dose. These receptors came from an adult who received the AZD1222 COVID-19 vaccine. CDR3s include the opening cysteine and the closing phenylalanine or tryptophan. D genes are given only for firm matches. Size is stated for part of the rows, as once, few or many counts, or as a class when the clone is expanded.

TRBJ1-1,TRBV5-6,-,TRBD1,CASSLPTGVGTEAFF,TGTGCCAGCAGCTTACCCACAGGGGTGGGTACTGAAGCTTTCTTT
TRBJ1-5,TRBV24-1,-,-,CATSDFGNQPQHF,TGTGCCACCAGTGATTTTGGGAATCAGCCCCAGCATTTT
TRBJ1-4,TRBV5-1,-,TRBD1,CASSLGTGPFIGEKLFF,TGCGCCAGCAGCCTTGGGACAGGGCCTTTTATTGGTGAAAAACTGTTTTTT
TRBJ1-1,TRBV7-3,-,-,CASSLGGSGTEAFF,TGTGCCAGCAGCTTAGGGGGAAGCGGGACTGAAGCTTTCTTT
TRBJ1-2,TRBV7-2,-,-,CASTPEPTLVTNYGYTF,TGTGCCAGCACACCGGAACCGACATTAGTAACTAACTATGGCTACACCTTC
TRBJ2-1,TRBV18,-,TRBD1,CASSPLGQGINEQFF,TGTGCCAGCTCACCATTGGGACAGGGAATCAATGAGCAGTTCTTC
TRBJ2-3,TRBV15,-,-,CATSRGGGITDTQYF,TGTGCCACCAGCAGAGGAGGGGGAATCACAGATACGCAGTATTTT
TRBJ2-3,TRBV24-1,-,-,CATSLRGSSTDTQYF,TGTGCCACCAGCTTGCGTGGTTCTAGCACAGATACGCAGTATTTT
TRBJ1-5,TRBV28,-,TRBD1,CASSLGTGNRNQPQHF,TGTGCCAGCAGTTTAGGGACAGGGAATCGCAATCAGCCCCAGCATTTT
TRBJ2-5,TRBV5-1,-,-,CASSAQGIQETQYF,TGCGCCAGCAGCGCACAGGGTATCCAAGAGACCCAGTACTTC
TRBJ2-7,TRBV6-5,-,-,CASSYSTQGGYEQYF,TGTGCCAGCAGTTACTCGACCCAGGGGGGGTACGAGCAGTACTTC
TRBJ1-5,TRBV21-1,once,-,CASSARGQSNQPQHF,TGTGCCAGCAGCGCGAGAGGACAGAGCAATCAGCCCCAGCATTTT
TRBJ1-2,TRBV25-1,-,-,CASSANLNYGYTF,TGTGCCAGCAGTGCTAATCTAAACTATGGCTACACCTTC
TRBJ2-3,TRBV28,once,TRBD1,CASSFGRGLSDTQYF,TGTGCCAGCAGTTTTGGCAGGGGGCTTTCAGATACGCAGTATTTT
TRBJ2-3,TRBV28,once,-,CASSNQRSTDTQYF,TGTGCCAGCAGTAACCAGCGTTCCACAGATACGCAGTATTTT
TRBJ2-7,TRBV10-3,-,-,CAIKEGQNYEQYF,TGTGCCATCAAGGAGGGTCAAAACTACGAGCAGTACTTC
TRBJ2-1,TRBV30,-,TRBD2,CAWSILPSGHNEQFF,TGTGCCTGGAGTATCCTCCCTAGCGGGCACAATGAGCAGTTCTTC
TRBJ1-5,TRBV6-5,-,-,CASQDYRGNQPQHF,TGTGCCAGCCAAGACTACAGGGGCAATCAGCCCCAGCATTTT
TRBJ1-2,TRBV7-3,-,-,CASSLGLGGYGYTF,TGTGCCAGCAGCTTAGGTCTAGGGGGCTATGGCTACACCTTC
TRBJ1-5,TRBV28,-,TRBD1,CASSFYDRGGQPQHF,TGTGCCAGCAGTTTCTATGACAGGGGTGGGCAGCCCCAGCATTTT
TRBJ2-1,TRBV19,-,-,CASSIAGTSLNEQFF,TGTGCCAGTAGTATAGCCGGGACTTCGCTCAATGAGCAGTTCTTC
TRBJ1-2,TRBV6-5,-,-,CASSYLQGRYGYTF,TGTGCCAGCAGTTACCTCCAGGGTAGATATGGCTACACCTTC
TRBJ1-5,TRBV6-1,-,-,CASVSVGSQPQHF,TGTGCCAGCGTGAGTGTGGGGAGTCAGCCCCAGCATTTT
TRBJ1-6,TRBV5-1,-,-,CASSLDGGFSPLHF,TGCGCCAGCAGCTTGGATGGAGGGTTTTCACCCCTCCACTTT
TRBJ1-2,TRBV30,-,-,CAWSVPGRTNYGYTF,TGTGCCTGGAGTGTACCCGGACGAACTAACTATGGCTACACCTTC
TRBJ2-6,TRBV3-1/TRBV3-2,-,-,CVSSRAEGPSSGANVLTF,TGTGTCAGCAGCCGAGCAGAGGGACCCAGCTCTGGGGCCAACGTCCTGACTTTC
TRBJ1-1,TRBV19,-,-,CASRRSQGLNRAFF,TGTGCCAGTAGGAGGAGTCAGGGACTGAACAGGGCTTTCTTT
TRBJ1-5,TRBV2,-,TRBD1,CASSEQGVNQPQHF,TGTGCCAGCAGTGAACAGGGGGTGAATCAGCCCCAGCATTTT